The 5 T cell receptor beta chains presented below share a single source sample, sequenced in a study of cytomegalovirus exposure and HLA in healthy donors. The repertoire was sequenced with immunoSEQ multiplex PCR; TCRdb's copy has only in-frame clones and lacks some. The sample consists of some 130,000 clones, roughly 81% of them appearing once. Sequencing input: PBMCs. Receptors originate from a woman aged 25 to 39 in good health and CMV-seronegative.

The rearrangement links TRBV5-1 to TRBJ1-2; 9 bases line up with TRBD1. The CDR3 extends over 14 amino acids. The V segment lost 1 base and the J segment 7 bases; nucleotides outside the gene matches: 5. Germline V gives CDR1 SGHRS, CDR2 YFSETQ. CDR3 loop: CASSLRQGGSGYTF. As DNA, the CDR3 is TGCGCCAGCAGCTTGAGACAGGGGGGTAGTGGCTACACCTTC.

This clone showed up just a few times. The chain recombines TRBV11-2 with TRBJ1-1; a possible D gene is TRBD1 (5 bases). Trimming left V 3 bases short and J 5 bases short, with 13 bases between. CDR3 length equals 14 residues. Germline CDR1 SGHAT, CDR2 FQNNGV. The CDR3: CASSFEGVSTEAFF. The CDR3, as DNA: TGTGCCAGCAGCTTCGAAGGGGTATCAACTGAAGCTTTCTTT. Supplemented by reference TRBV11-2 and TRBJ1-1, the full variable domain reads EAGVAQSPRYKIIEKRQSVAFWCNPISGHATLYWYQQILGQGPKLLIQFQNNGVVDDSQLPKDRFSAERLKGVDSTLKIQPAKLEDSAVYLCASSFEGVSTEAFFGQGTRLTVV.

This clone appeared a single time. The chain recombines TRBV4-2 with TRBJ2-7; 7 bases match TRBD1. The length of the CDR3 is 14 residues. Per the germline V gene, CDR1 is LGHNA and CDR2 is YNFKEQ. The J segment lost 2 bases and the V segment lost 4 bases, leaving 5 bases of the junction unmatched. This chain's CDR3 is CASSPRTGPYEQYF. DNA of the CDR3: TGTGCCAGCAGCCCTCGGACAGGACCCTACGAGCAGTACTTC.

V usage is TRBV19 and J usage is TRBJ2-3; 10 nucleotides agree with TRBD2. Germline V gene data show CDR1 as LNHDA and CDR2 as SQIVND (reference sequence). The ends lost 10 bases at V and 3 bases at J; junction bases unmatched: 7. The CDR3 loop spans 14 amino acids. DNA of the CDR3: TGTGCCACCTCAGCGGGGGGGTGGACAGATACGCAGTATTTT. As protein: CATSAGGWTDTQYF.

The rearrangement links TRBV6-5 to TRBJ1-5; TRBD1 might be the D (5 bases). Trimming stripped 10 bases from V and 7 bases from J, with 20 bases between. The CDR3 is 14 residues long. Per the germline V gene, CDR1 is MNHEY and CDR2 is SVGAGI. CDR3 bases: TGTGCCACTCAGCCGGGCCCTTGGGGCCAGCCCCAGCATTTT. This codes for CATQPGPWGQPQHF.